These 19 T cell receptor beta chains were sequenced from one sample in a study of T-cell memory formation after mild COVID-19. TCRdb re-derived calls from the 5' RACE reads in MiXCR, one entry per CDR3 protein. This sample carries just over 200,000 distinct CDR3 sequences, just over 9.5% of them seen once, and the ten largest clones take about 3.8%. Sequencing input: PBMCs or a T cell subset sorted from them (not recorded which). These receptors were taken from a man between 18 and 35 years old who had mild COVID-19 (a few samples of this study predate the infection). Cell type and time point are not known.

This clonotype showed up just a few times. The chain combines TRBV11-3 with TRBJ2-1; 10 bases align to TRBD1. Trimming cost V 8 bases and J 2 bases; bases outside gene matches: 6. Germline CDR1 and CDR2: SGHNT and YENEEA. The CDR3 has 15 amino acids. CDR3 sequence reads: CASRGGQGPYNEQFF. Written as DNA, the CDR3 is TGTGCCAGCCGGGGGGGACAGGGGCCCTACAATGAGCAGTTCTTC.

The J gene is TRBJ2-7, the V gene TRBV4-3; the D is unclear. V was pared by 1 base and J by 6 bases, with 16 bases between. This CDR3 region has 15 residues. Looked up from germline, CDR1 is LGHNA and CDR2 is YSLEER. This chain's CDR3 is CASSQVRDIQSEQYF. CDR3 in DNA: TGCGCCAGCAGCCAAGTCCGAGACATTCAGAGCGAGCAGTACTTC.

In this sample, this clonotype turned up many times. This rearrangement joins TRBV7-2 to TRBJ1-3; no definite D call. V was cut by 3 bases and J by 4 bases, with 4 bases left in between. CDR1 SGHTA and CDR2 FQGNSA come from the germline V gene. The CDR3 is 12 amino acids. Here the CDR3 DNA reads TGTGCCAGCAGCTTGGTGGGAAACACCATATATTTT. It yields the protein CASSLVGNTIYF.

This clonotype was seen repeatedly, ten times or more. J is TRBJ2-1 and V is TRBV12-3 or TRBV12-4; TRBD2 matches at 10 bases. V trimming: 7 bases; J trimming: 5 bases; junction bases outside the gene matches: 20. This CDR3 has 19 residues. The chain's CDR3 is CASKLGRTGLTSGDNEQFF. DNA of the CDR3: TGTGCCAGCAAACTGGGCCGGACAGGGTTAACTAGCGGGGACAATGAGCAGTTCTTC.

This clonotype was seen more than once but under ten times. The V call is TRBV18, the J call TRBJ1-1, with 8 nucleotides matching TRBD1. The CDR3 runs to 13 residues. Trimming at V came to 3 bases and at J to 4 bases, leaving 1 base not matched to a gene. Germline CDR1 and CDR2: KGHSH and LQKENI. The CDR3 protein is CASSPGQVTEAFF. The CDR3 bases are TGTGCCAGCTCACCGGGACAGGTCACTGAAGCTTTCTTT.

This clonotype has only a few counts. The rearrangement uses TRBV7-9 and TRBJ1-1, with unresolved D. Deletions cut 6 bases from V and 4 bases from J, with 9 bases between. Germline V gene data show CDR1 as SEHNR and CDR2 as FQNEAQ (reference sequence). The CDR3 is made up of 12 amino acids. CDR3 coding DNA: TGTGCCAGCAGATCAGTGGGCACTGAAGCTTTCTTT. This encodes CASRSVGTEAFF.

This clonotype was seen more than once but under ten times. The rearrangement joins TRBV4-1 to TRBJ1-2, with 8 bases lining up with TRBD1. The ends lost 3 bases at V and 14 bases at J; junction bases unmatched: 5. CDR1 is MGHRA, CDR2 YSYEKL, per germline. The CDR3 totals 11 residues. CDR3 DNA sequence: TGCGCCAGCAGCCAGGACAGGGTCAGGACCTTC. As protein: CASSQDRVRTF.

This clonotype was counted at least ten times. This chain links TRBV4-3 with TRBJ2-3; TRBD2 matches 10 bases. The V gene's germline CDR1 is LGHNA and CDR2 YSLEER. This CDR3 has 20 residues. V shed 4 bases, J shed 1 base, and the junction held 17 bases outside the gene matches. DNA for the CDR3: TGCGCCAGCAGCCCCGTTTCGGGAACTAGCGGGGTTAGGGGCACAGATACGCAGTATTTT. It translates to CASSPVSGTSGVRGTDTQYF.

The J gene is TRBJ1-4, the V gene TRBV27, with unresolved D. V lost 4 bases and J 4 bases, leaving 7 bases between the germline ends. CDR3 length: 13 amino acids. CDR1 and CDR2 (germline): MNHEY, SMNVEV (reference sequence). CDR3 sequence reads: CASSWRRNEKLFF. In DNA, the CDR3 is TGTGCCAGCAGTTGGCGCCGTAATGAAAAACTGTTTTTT.

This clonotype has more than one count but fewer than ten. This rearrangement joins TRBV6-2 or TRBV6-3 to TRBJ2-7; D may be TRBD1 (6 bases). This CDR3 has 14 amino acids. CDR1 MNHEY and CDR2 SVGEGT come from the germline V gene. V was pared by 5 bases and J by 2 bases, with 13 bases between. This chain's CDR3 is CASSEDRSTYEQYV. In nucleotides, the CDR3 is TGTGCCAGCAGTGAGGACAGATCTACCTACGAGCAGTACGTC.

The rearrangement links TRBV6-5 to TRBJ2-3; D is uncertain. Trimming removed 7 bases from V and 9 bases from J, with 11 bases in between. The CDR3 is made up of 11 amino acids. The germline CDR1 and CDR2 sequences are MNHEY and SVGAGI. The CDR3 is CASTGPVTQYF. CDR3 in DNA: TGTGCCAGCACCGGACCTGTCACGCAGTATTTT.

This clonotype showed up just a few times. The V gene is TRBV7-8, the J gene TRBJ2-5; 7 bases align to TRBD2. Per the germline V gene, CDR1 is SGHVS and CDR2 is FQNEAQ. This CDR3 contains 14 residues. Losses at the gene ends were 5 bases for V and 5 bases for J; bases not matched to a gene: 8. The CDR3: CASSLQTSLETQYF. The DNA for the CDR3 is TGTGCCAGCAGCCTCCAGACTAGCCTGGAGACCCAGTACTTC.

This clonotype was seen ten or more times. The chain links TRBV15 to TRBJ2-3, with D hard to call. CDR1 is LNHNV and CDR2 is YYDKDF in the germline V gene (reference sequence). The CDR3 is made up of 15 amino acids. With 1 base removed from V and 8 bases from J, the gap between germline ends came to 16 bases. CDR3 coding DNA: TGTGCCACCAGCAGAGCCGATGCCTCCCTGAGTACGCAGTATTTT. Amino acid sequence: CATSRADASLSTQYF. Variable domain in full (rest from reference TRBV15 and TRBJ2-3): DAMVIQNPRYQVTQFGKPVTLSCSQTLNHNVMYWYQQKSSQAPKLLFHYYDKDFNNEADTPDNFQSRRPNTSFCFLDIRSPGLGDTAMYLCATSRADASLSTQYFGPGTRLTVL.

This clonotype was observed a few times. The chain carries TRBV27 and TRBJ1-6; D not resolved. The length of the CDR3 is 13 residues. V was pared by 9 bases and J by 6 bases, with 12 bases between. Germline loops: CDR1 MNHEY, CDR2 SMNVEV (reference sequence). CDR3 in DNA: TGTGCCAGTACGACGGCAGTTAATTCACCCCTCCACTTT. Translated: CASTTAVNSPLHF.

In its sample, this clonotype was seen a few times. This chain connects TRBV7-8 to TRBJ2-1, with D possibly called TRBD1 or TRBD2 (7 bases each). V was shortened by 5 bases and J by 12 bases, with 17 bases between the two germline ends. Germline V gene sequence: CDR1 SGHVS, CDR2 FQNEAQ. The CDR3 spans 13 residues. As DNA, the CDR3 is TGTGCCAGCAGCACCAGGGGGGGGTTACCGCAGTTCTTC. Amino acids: CASSTRGGLPQFF.

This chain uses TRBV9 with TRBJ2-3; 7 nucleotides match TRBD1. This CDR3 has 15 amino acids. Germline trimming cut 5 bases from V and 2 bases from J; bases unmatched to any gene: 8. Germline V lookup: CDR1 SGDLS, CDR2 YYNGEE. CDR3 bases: TGTGCCAGCAGTCAGGGGGTGGGCAACACAGATACGCAGTATTTT. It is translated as CASSQGVGNTDTQYF. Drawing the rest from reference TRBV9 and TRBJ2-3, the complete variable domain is DSGVTQTPKHLITATGQRVTLRCSPRSGDLSVYWYQQSLDQGLQFLIQYYNGEERAKGNILERFSAQQFPDLHSELNLSSLELGDSALYFCASSQGVGNTDTQYFGPGTRLTVL.

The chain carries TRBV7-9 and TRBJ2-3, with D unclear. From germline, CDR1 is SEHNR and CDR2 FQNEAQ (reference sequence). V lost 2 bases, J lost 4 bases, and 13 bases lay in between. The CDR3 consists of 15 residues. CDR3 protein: CASSLLSGPPDTQYF. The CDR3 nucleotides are TGTGCCAGCAGCTTACTTAGTGGGCCACCAGATACGCAGTATTTT.

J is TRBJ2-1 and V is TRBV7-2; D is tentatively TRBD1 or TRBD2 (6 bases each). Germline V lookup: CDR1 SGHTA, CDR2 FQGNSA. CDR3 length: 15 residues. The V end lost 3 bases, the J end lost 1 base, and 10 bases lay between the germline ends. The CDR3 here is CASSFTGTSYNEQFF. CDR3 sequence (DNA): TGTGCCAGCAGCTTCACAGGGACTTCCTACAATGAGCAGTTCTTC.

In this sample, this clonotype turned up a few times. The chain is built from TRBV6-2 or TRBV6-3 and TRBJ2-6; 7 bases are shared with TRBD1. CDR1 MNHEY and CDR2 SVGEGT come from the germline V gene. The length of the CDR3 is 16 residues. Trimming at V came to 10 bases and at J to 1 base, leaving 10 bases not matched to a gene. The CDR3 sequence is CATLHRGPSGANVLTF. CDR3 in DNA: TGTGCCACCCTGCACAGGGGCCCATCTGGGGCCAACGTCCTGACTTTC.